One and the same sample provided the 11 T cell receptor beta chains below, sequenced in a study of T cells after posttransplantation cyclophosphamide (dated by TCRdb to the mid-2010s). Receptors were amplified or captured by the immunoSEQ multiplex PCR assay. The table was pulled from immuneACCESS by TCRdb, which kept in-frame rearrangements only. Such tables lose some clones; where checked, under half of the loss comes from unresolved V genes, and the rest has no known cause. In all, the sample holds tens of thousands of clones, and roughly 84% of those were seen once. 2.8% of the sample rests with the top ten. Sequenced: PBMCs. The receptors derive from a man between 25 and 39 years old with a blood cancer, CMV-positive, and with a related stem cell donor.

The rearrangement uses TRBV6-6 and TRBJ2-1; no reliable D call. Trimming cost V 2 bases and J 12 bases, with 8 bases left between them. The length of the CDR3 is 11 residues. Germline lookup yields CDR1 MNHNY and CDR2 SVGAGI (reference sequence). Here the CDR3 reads CASSYGQRQFF. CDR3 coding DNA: TGTGCCAGCAGTTACGGGCAACGGCAGTTCTTC.

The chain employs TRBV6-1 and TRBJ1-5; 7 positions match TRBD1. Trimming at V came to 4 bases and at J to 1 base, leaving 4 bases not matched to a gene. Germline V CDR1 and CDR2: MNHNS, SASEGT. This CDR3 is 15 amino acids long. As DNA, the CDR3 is TGTGCCAGCAGTGCTACAGGGGTGAGCAATCAGCCCCAGCATTTT. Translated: CASSATGVSNQPQHF.

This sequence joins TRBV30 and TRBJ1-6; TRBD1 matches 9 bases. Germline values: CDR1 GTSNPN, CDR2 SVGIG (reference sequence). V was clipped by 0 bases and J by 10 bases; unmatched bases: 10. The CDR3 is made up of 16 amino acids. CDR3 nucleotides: TGTGCCTGGAGTGTACGTCAGGGACAGGGAGGATCACCCCTCCACTTT. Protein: CAWSVRQGQGGSPLHF.

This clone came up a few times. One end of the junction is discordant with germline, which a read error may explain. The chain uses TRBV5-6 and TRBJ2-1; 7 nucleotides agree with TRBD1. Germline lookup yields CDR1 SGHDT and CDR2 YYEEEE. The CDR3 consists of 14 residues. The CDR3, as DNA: TGTGCCAGCAGCTACCCCACGACAGGGACCGGGCCGGTCTTC. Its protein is CASSYPTTGTGPVF.

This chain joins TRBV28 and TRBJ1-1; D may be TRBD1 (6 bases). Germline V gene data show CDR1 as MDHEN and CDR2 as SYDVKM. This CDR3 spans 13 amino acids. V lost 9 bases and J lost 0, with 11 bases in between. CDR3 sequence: CASSRGMNTEAFF. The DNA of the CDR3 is TGTGCCAGTTCAAGGGGGATGAACACTGAAGCTTTCTTT.

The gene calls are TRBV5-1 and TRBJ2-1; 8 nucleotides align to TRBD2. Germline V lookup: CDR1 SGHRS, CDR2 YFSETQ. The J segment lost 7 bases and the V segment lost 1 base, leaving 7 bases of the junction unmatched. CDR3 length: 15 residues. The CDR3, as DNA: TGCGCCAGCAGCTTGATAAGCGGGAGTATGAATGAGCAGTTCTTC. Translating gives CASSLISGSMNEQFF. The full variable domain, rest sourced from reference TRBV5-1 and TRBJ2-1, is KAGVTQTPRYLIKTRGQQVTLSCSPISGHRSVSWYQQTPGQGLQFLFEYFSETQRNKGNFPGRFSGRQFSNSRSEMNVSTLELGDSALYLCASSLISGSMNEQFFGPGTRLTVL.

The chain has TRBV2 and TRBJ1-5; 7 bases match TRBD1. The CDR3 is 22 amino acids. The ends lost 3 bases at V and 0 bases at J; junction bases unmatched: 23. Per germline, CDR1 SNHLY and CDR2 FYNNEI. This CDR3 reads CASSDFPKPTGTDFYSNQPQHF. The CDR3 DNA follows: TGTGCCAGCAGTGATTTCCCAAAGCCAACCGGGACAGACTTCTATAGCAATCAGCCCCAGCATTTT.

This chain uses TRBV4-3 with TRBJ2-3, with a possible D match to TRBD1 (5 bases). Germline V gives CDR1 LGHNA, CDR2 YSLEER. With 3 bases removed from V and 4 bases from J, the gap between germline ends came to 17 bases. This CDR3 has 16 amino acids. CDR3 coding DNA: TGCGCCAGCAGCCAGTCCGAGCAGGGTCCCGCAGATACGCAGTATTTT. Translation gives CASSQSEQGPADTQYF.

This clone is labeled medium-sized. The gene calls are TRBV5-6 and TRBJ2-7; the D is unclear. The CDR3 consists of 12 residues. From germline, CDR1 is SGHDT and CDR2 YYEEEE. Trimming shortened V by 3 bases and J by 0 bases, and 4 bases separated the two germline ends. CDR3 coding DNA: TGTGCCAGCAGCTCCCGCTCCTACGAGCAGTACTTC. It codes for CASSSRSYEQYF.

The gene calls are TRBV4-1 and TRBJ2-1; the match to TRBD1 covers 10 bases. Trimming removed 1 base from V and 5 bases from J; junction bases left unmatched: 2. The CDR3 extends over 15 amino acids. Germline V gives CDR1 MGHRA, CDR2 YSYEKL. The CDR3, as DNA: TGCGCCAGCAGCCAAGGACAGGGGGCCGACAATGAGCAGTTCTTC. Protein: CASSQGQGADNEQFF.

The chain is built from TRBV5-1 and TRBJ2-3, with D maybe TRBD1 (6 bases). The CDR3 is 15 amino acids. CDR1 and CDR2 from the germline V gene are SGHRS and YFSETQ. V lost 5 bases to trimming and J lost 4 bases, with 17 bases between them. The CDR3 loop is CASSAGQGFPDTQYF. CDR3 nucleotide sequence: TGCGCCAGCAGTGCAGGGCAGGGGTTCCCAGATACGCAGTATTTT.